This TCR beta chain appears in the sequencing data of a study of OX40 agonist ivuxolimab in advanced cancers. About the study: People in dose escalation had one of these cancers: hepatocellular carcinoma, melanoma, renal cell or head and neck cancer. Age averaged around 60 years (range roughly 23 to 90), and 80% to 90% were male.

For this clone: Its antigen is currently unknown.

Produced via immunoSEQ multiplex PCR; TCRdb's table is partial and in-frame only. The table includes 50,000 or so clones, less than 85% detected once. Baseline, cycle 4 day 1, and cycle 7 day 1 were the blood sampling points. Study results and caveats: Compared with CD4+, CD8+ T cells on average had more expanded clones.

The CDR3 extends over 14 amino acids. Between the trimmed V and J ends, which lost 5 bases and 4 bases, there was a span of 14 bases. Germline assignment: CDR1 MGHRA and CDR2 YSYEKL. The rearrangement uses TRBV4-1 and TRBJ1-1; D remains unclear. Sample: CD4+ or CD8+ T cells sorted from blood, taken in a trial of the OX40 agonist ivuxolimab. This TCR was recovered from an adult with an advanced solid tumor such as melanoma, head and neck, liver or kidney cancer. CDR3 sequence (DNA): TGCGCCAGCAGCGGAGGGATCATGGGCACTGAAGCTTTCTTT. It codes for CASSGGIMGTEAFF.